Each of the 18 T cell receptor beta chains below was sequenced from the same sample in a study of shared T cell receptors in the human thymus. The method was immunoSEQ multiplex PCR; TCRdb's version includes in-frame clones alone and lacks a portion of them. The sample has 700,000 or so clones, around 85% seen once. The data also belong to a second study, concerning human thymus T cells.

Source material: thymocytes. The receptors were gathered from a girl under three years old with a congenital heart defect.

V usage is TRBV7-3 and J usage is TRBJ1-2; D gene unclear. Germline assignment: CDR1 SGHTA and CDR2 FQGTGA. This CDR3 comprises 17 residues. Trimming took 0 bases from V and 8 from J, leaving 22 bases between them. The CDR3 sequence: CASSLTPVGPYDLGYTF. CDR3 coding DNA: TGTGCCAGCAGCTTAACCCCCGTTGGGCCTTATGATCTGGGCTACACCTTC.

The gene calls are TRBV5-6 and TRBJ2-5; TRBD1 matches at 10 bases. J gave up 5 bases and V 2 bases, and 3 bases lay outside the gene matches. CDR1 is SGHDT and CDR2 is YYEEEE in the germline V gene. This CDR3 region has 14 residues. The CDR3: CASSFDRGQETQYF. CDR3 nucleotide sequence: TGTGCCAGCAGCTTCGACAGGGGGCAGGAGACCCAGTACTTC.

Note on this clone: Compared with germline, one end of the junction differs, possibly owing to a read error. The V and J genes are TRBV7-7 and TRBJ1-6, with D perhaps matching TRBD1 (5 bases). Germline V lookup: CDR1 SSHAT, CDR2 FNYEAQ (reference sequence). The CDR3 totals 15 residues. The CDR3 sequence: CASSRRGDPNSPLHF. The CDR3 DNA follows: TGTGCTAGCAGCCGACGGGGGGATCCTAATTCACCCCTCCACTTT.

The gene calls are TRBV19 and TRBJ1-5; TRBD1 is a possible D gene (5 bases). Germline lookup yields CDR1 LNHDA and CDR2 SQIVND (reference sequence). V was cut by 7 bases and J by 0 bases, with 16 bases left in between. The CDR3 has 16 amino acids. CDR3 DNA sequence: TGTGCCAGTACGTTCGCGACAGCAAATAGCAATCAGCCCCAGCATTTT. Translated: CASTFATANSNQPQHF.

This chain connects TRBV27 to TRBJ1-6; 10 bases are shared with TRBD1. This CDR3 has 17 amino acids. Trimming removed 3 bases from V and 7 bases from J; junction bases left unmatched: 9. CDR1 is MNHEY, CDR2 SMNVEV, per germline (reference sequence). CDR3 coding DNA: TGTGCCAGCAGTTTCGACAGGGGGCTGGTTTGGAATTCACCCCTCCACTTT. It specifies CASSFDRGLVWNSPLHF.

A remark on this clone: Other DNA sequences in this sample translate to the same CDR3. The CDR3 DNA reads as TGTGCCAGCAGTTACTCGCGGGGTCGGAACTATGGCTACACCTTC. Amino acid sequence: CASSYSRGRNYGYTF. The V and J genes are TRBV6-5 and TRBJ1-2; D ambiguous. CDR3 size: 15 residues. Germline CDR1 reads MNHEY; CDR2 reads SVGAGI. V was clipped by 0 bases and J by 2 bases, with 10 bases between them.

The V call is TRBV25-1, the J call TRBJ1-1, with D perhaps matching TRBD1 (6 bases). Germline V gives CDR1 MGHDK, CDR2 SYGVNS. CDR3 length equals 14 residues. V was pared by 5 bases and J by 1 base, with 11 bases between. Written as DNA, the CDR3 is TGTGCCAGCAGTCGGCAGGGGTGGAACACTGAAGCTTTCTTT. Translating gives CASSRQGWNTEAFF.

This rearrangement joins TRBV28 to TRBJ2-2; tentatively, D is TRBD2 (6 bases). The CDR3 runs to 15 residues. Germline loops: CDR1 MDHEN, CDR2 SYDVKM. Trimming cost V 6 bases and J 5 bases, with 16 bases left between them. The CDR3 sequence is CASRAGPWGTGELFF. The CDR3, as DNA: TGTGCCAGCAGGGCGGGGCCTTGGGGGACCGGGGAGCTGTTTTTT.

The gene calls are TRBV18 and TRBJ1-5, with a weak D call TRBD1 (6 bases). This CDR3 is 15 amino acids long. The V and J ends lost 3 bases and 0 bases respectively, with 9 bases between them. Per germline, CDR1 KGHSH and CDR2 LQKENI. CDR3 coding DNA: TGTGCCAGCTCACCTCAGGGGTATAGCAATCAGCCCCAGCATTTT. Its translation: CASSPQGYSNQPQHF. Filled out from reference TRBV18 and TRBJ1-5, the complete variable domain reads NAGVMQNPRHLVRRRGQEARLRCSPMKGHSHVYWYRQLPEEGLKFMVYLQKENIIDESGMPKERFSAEFPKEGPSILRIQQVVRGDSAAYFCASSPQGYSNQPQHFGDGTRLSIL.

The V and J genes are TRBV5-4 and TRBJ1-2; weak D call: TRBD1 (5 bases). This CDR3 spans 17 amino acids. V was clipped by 4 bases and J by 0 bases, with 19 bases between them. Germline V CDR1 and CDR2: SGHNT, YYREEE (reference sequence). The CDR3 sequence is CASSTNRLPEANYGYTF. The CDR3 DNA is TGTGCCAGCAGCACAAACAGGCTCCCCGAGGCTAACTATGGCTACACCTTC.

The chain employs TRBV29-1 and TRBJ1-1; no firm D call. V lost 7 bases and J 3 bases, leaving 12 bases between the germline ends. Germline CDR1 SQVTM, CDR2 ANQGSEA. The CDR3 totals 12 residues. The CDR3 spells CSARRADTEAFF. CDR3 in DNA: TGCAGCGCTAGGAGGGCCGACACTGAAGCTTTCTTT.

The rearrangement uses TRBV28 and TRBJ2-3; no reliable D call. This CDR3 comprises 15 residues. The germline gives CDR1 MDHEN, CDR2 SYDVKM. Trimming cost V 3 bases and J 0 bases, with 10 bases left between them. This CDR3 reads CASSFLQPSTDTQYF. The CDR3 DNA follows: TGTGCCAGCAGTTTTCTACAGCCTAGCACAGATACGCAGTATTTT.

The chain is built from TRBV7-6 and TRBJ1-4; D may be TRBD1 (5 bases). CDR1 is SGHVS and CDR2 is FNYEAQ in the germline V gene. The ends were cut back, 2 bases at V and 0 bases at J, with 19 bases in the middle. The CDR3 extends over 19 amino acids. The DNA for the CDR3 is TGTGCCAGCAGCTTAAATCGTGCACGGTTGGACACAACTAATGAAAAACTGTTTTTT. Protein product: CASSLNRARLDTTNEKLFF.

In regard to this clone: At one end, the junction sequence differs from germline, possibly due to a read error. The rearrangement uses TRBV15 and TRBJ2-3; 8 bases agree with TRBD1. Per the germline V gene, CDR1 is LNHNV and CDR2 is YYDKDF (reference sequence). The CDR3 contains 15 residues. CDR3 amino acids: CATSRRPTPDREVDF. For the CDR3, the DNA is TGTGCCACCAGCAGGAGACCTACACCGGACAGGGAAGTTGATTTT.

This sequence joins TRBV28 and TRBJ1-5; D remains unclear. CDR3 size: 15 residues. In germline, CDR1 is MDHEN, CDR2 SYDVKM. The ends were cut back, 4 bases at V and 0 bases at J, with 10 bases in the middle. For the CDR3, the DNA is TGTGCCAGCAGTTGTGCGGGGAGTAGCAATCAGCCCCAGCATTTT. The encoded protein is CASSCAGSSNQPQHF.

The chain employs TRBV2 and TRBJ1-2; TRBD1 matches at 9 bases. The germline V gene encodes CDR1 SNHLY and CDR2 FYNNEI. The CDR3 totals 18 residues. J was trimmed by 8 bases and V by 6 bases; bases with no gene match: 22. Written as DNA, the CDR3 is TGTGCCAGCAGAGATTACCGGGACAGGGATAGGGGGGATCGAGGCTACACCTTC. It encodes CASRDYRDRDRGDRGYTF.

This chain joins TRBV5-5 and TRBJ1-6, with 7 bases identical to TRBD1. The CDR3 covers 15 residues. Germline lookup yields CDR1 SGHKS and CDR2 YYEKEE (reference sequence). V lost 4 bases to trimming and J lost 8 bases; unmatched junction nucleotides: 9. The CDR3 nucleotides read TGTGCCAGCAGCGCCTTACAGGGGTTGGATTCACCCCTCCACTTT. It translates to CASSALQGLDSPLHF.

This clone was observed a single time. The chain links TRBV4-1 to TRBJ2-5, with 9 bases matching TRBD1. V lost 3 bases to trimming and J lost 0 bases; unmatched junction nucleotides: 8. From germline, CDR1 is MGHRA and CDR2 YSYEKL. CDR3 length: 17 amino acids. CDR3 residues: CASSHPQGAFNQETQYF. DNA for the CDR3: TGCGCCAGCAGCCACCCACAGGGGGCTTTCAACCAAGAGACCCAGTACTTC.